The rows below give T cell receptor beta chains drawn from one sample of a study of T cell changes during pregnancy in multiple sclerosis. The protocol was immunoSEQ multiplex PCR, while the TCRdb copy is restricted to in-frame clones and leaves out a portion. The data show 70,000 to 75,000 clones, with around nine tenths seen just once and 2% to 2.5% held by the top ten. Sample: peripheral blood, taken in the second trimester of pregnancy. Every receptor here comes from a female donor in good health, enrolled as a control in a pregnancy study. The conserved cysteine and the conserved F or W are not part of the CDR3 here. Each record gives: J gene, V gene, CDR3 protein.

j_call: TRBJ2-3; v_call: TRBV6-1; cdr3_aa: ASSEAAGDTQY
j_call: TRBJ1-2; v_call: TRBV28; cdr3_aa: ASSTFAGNNYGYT
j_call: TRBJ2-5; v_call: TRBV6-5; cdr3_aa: ASSYGGGEATQY
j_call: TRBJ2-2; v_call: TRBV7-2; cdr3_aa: ASSLGQLGSGELF
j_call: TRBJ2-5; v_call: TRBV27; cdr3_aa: ASSSISGGARVEETQY
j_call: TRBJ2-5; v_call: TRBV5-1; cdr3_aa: ASSLTGTGVGETQY
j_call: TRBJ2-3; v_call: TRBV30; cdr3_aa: AWTGGKDTQY
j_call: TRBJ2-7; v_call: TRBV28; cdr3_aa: ASSSWTGAIYEQY
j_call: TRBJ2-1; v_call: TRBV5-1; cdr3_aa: ASSLAENEQF
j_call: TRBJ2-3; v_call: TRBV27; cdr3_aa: ASSGAGGYGADTQY
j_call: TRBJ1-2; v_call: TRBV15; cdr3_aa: ATSRGSKNYGYT
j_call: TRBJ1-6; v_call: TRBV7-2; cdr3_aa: ASSSTGAGNSPLH
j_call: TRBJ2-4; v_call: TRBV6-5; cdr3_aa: ASRQGSKNIQY
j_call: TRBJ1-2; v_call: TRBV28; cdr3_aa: ASWARQGASGYT
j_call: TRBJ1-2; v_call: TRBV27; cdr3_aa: ATRDRGGGYT
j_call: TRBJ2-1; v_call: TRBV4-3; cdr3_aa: ASSQPGLYNEQF
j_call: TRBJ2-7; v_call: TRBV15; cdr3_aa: ATSRTTSGAYEQY
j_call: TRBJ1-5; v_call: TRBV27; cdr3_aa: ASGRENNQPQH
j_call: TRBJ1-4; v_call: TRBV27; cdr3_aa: ASDSFLSYNEKLF
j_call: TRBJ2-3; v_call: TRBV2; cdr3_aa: ASRKNDRGQDTQY
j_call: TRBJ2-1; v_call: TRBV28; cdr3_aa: ASSLRASGGGFYNEQF
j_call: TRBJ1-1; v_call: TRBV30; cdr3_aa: AWRGGVGLAF
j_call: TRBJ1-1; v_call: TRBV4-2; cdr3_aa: ASSQRQENTEAF
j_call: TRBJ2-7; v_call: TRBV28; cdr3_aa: ASSLQGDSYEQY
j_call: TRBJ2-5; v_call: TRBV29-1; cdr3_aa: STRTGTKETQY
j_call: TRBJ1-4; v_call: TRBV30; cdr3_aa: AWSWDRGNLKLF
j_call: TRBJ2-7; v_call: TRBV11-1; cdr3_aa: ASSKAPGQASYEQY
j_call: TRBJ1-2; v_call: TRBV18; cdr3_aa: ASSPPRGSGGYT
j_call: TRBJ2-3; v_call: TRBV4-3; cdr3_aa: ASSSQGAMPDTQY
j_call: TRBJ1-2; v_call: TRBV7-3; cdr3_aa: ASSADRAGGYT
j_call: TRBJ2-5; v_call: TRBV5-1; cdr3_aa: ASSPWASGGSETQY
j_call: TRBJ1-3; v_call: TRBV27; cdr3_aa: ASKAGAGNTIY
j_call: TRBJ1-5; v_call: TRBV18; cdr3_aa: ASLAYSNQPQH
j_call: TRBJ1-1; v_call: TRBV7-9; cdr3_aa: ASSPSLYGTGMNTEAF
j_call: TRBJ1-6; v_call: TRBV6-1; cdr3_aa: ASSEWAGRSIDSPLH
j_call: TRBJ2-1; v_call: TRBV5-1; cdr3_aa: ASSLASGGENEQF
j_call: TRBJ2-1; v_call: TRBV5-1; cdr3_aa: ASSLASGTSGGASQF
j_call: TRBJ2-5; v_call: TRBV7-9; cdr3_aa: ASSPSLALPTQY
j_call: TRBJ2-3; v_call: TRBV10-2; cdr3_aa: ASRQPGGSTQY
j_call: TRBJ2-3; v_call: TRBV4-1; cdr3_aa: ASSQDGQGDTQY